This TCR beta chain was documented in a study of metastatic and nonmetastatic thyroid tumors. Study background: From malignant and benign thyroid patients, repertoires in blood and in tumor or nodule tissue were compared. Whole-study results and caveats: It was reportedly found that TCR beta diversity was significantly higher in malignant thyroid tumors than in benign nodules, a difference seen in both blood and tumor samples.

TCRdb reanalyzed the PCR reads via MiXCR. The sample has around 37,000 clones, about 24% seen once. This CDR3 is built from 15 residues. V gave up 4 bases and J gave up 2 bases, with 9 bases separating them. The germline CDR1 and CDR2 sequences are LNHDA and SQIVND (reference sequence). A few counts support this clone. No antigen is known for it. Patients were all untreated before their thyroid surgery. This clonotype was sampled from a female donor with papillary thyroid cancer or a benign thyroid nodule (not recorded which). Some clones in this sample may be carry-over from other donors' samples. The chain employs TRBV19 and TRBJ2-6; D is ambiguous. The source material was tumor tissue. The CDR3 loop is CASSTGNPGANVLTF. In DNA, the CDR3 is TGTGCCAGTAGTACTGGGAATCCTGGGGCCAACGTCCTGACTTTC.